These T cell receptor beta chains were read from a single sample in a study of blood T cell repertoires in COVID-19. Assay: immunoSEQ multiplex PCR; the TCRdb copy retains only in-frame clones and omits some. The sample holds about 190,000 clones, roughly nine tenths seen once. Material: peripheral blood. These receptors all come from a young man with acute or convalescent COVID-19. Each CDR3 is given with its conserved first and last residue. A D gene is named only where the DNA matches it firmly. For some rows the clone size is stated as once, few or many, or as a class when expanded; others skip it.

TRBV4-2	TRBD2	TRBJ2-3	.	CASSQLAGKTDTQYF	TGTGCCAGCAGCCAGTTAGCGGGAAAAACAGATACGCAGTATTTT
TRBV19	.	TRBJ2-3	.	CASSIAGTSTDTQYF	TGTGCCAGTAGTATTGCGGGGACTAGCACAGATACGCAGTATTTT
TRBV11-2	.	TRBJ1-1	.	CASSLEQPNTEAFF	TGTGCCAGCAGCTTAGAACAGCCGAACACTGAAGCTTTCTTT
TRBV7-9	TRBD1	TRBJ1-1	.	CASSLRQGVDTEAFF	TGTGCCAGCAGCTTAAGACAGGGAGTGGACACTGAAGCTTTCTTT
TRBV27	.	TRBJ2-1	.	CASSLTGRNEQFF	TGTGCCAGCAGTTTAACAGGGCGCAATGAGCAGTTCTTC
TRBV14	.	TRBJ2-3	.	CASSQDGYTQYF	TGTGCCAGCAGCCAAGACGGGTATACGCAGTATTTT
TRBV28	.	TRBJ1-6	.	CASSPSPAYREGSPLHF	TGTGCCAGCAGTCCCTCTCCCGCGTACAGGGAAGGCTCACCCCTCCACTTT
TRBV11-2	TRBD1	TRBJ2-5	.	CASSLGQGAGQETQYF	TGTGCCAGCAGCTTAGGACAGGGGGCTGGGCAAGAGACCCAGTACTTC
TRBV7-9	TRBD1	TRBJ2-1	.	CASSWDRNNEQFF	TGTGCCAGCAGTTGGGACAGAAACAATGAGCAGTTCTTC
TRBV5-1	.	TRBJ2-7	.	CASSLETVYEQYF	TGCGCCAGCAGCTTGGAGACAGTCTACGAGCAGTACTTC
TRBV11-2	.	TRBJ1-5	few	CASSSGQLYQPQHF	TGTGCCAGCAGCTCAGGACAGCTCTATCAGCCCCAGCATTTT
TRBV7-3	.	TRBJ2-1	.	CASSLKTRGGVGYNEQFF	TGTGCCAGCAGCTTAAAAACCCGTGGAGGCGTAGGGTACAATGAGCAGTTCTTC
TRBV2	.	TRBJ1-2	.	CGGRGYGYTF	TGTGGAGGGAGAGGGTATGGCTACACCTTC
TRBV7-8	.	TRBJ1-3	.	CASSRPSSGNTIYF	TGTGCCAGCAGCCGCCCCAGCTCTGGAAACACCATATATTTT
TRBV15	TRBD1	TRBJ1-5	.	CATSRDREAQPQHF	TGTGCCACCAGCAGGGACAGGGAGGCTCAGCCCCAGCATTTT
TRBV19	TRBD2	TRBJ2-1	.	CASSIESAGGWYEQFF	TGTGCCAGTAGTATAGAGTCAGCGGGAGGGTGGTATGAGCAGTTCTTC
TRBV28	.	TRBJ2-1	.	CASSPSRGEQFF	TGTGCCAGCAGTCCCAGCCGGGGTGAGCAGTTCTTC
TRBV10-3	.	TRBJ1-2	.	CAISESGGVYGYTF	TGTGCCATCAGTGAGTCGGGGGGGGTCTATGGCTACACCTTC
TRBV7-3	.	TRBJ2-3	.	CASSLNGGNRADTQYF	TGTGCCAGCAGCTTAAACGGAGGAAACAGGGCAGATACGCAGTATTTT
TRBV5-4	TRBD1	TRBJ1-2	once	CASSFGDRGRGYTF	TGTGCCAGCAGTTTCGGGGACAGGGGACGAGGCTACACCTTC
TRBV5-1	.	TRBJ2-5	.	CASSQGNPYETQYF	TGCGCCAGCAGTCAGGGGAACCCATATGAGACCCAGTACTTC
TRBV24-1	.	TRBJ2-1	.	CATSGTGTSYNEQFF	TGTGCCACCAGTGGTACCGGGACTTCGTACAATGAGCAGTTCTTC
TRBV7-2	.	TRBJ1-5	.	CASSLSIGGQPQHF	TGTGCCAGCAGCTTATCAATTGGCGGTCAGCCCCAGCATTTT
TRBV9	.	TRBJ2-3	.	CASSDPGGYTDTQYF	TGTGCCAGCAGCGACCCGGGGGGCTACACAGATACGCAGTATTTT
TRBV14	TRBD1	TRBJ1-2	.	CASSRSRQGYGYTF	TGTGCCAGCAGCCGATCCCGACAGGGTTATGGCTACACCTTC
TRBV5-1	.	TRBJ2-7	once	CASSSTRSYEQYF	TGCGCCAGCAGCTCCACGAGATCCTACGAGCAGTACTTC
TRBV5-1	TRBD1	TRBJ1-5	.	CASSASGGFNQPQHF	TGCGCCAGCAGCGCCTCAGGGGGGTTCAATCAGCCCCAGCATTTT
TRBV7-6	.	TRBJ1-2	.	CASSLGSSGANYGYTF	TGTGCCAGCAGCTTAGGGTCGTCGGGGGCTAACTATGGCTACACCTTC
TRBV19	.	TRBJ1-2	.	CASSTNWQTDNYGYTF	TGTGCCAGTAGTACTAATTGGCAAACAGATAACTATGGCTACACCTTC
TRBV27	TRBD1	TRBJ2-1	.	CASSFKGAEVYNEQFF	TGTGCCAGCAGTTTCAAGGGGGCTGAAGTATACAATGAGCAGTTCTTC
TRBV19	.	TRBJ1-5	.	CASSATGYQPQHF	TGTGCCAGTAGTGCAACAGGGTACCAGCCCCAGCATTTT
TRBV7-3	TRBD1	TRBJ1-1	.	CASSEQGDGEAFF	TGTGCCAGCAGCGAACAGGGGGATGGTGAAGCTTTCTTT
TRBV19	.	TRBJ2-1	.	CASSILPSRGGGNEQFF	TGTGCCAGTAGTATTCTCCCCTCGCGGGGAGGGGGGAATGAGCAGTTCTTC
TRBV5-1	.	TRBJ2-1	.	CASSLAARGGYNEQFF	TGCGCCAGCAGCTTGGCCGCCAGGGGTGGCTACAATGAGCAGTTCTTC
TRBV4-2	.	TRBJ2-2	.	CASSQTNRQNTGELFF	TGTGCCAGCAGCCAAACCAACAGACAAAACACCGGGGAGCTGTTTTTT
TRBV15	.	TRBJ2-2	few	CATSREGHGAGSGELFF	TGTGCCACCAGCAGAGAGGGACACGGGGCGGGTTCCGGGGAGCTGTTTTTT
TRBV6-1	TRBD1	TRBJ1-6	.	CASTTGDRHNSPLHF	TGTGCCAGCACCACCGGGGACAGGCATAATTCACCCCTCCACTTT
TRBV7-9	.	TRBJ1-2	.	CASTNRANVYGYTF	TGTGCCAGCACCAACAGGGCCAACGTCTATGGCTACACCTTC
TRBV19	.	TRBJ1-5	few	CASRPKTGTLNQPQHF	TGTGCCAGTAGACCTAAAACCGGGACACTAAATCAGCCCCAGCATTTT
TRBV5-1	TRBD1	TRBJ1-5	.	CASSLEGQYNQPQHF	TGCGCCAGCAGCTTGGAGGGACAGTACAATCAGCCCCAGCATTTT
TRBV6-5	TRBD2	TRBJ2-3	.	CASKAGAQDTQYF	TGTGCCAGCAAAGCGGGGGCTCAAGATACGCAGTATTTT